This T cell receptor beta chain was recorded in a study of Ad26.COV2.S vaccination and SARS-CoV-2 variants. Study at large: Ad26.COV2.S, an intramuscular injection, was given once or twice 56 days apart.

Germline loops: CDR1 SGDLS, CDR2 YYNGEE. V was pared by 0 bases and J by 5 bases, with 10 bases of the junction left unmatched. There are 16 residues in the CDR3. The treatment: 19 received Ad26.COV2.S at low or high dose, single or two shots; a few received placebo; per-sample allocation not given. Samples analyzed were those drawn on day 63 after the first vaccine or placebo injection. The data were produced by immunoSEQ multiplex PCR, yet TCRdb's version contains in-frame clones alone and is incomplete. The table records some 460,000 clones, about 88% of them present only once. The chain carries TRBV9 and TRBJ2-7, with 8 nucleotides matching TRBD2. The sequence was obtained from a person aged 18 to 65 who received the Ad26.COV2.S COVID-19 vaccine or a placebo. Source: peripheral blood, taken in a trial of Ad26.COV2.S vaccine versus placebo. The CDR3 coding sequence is TGTGCCAGCAGCGTAGGGGCTACGGGAGGGCTCGACGAGCAGTACTTC. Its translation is CASSVGATGGLDEQYF.